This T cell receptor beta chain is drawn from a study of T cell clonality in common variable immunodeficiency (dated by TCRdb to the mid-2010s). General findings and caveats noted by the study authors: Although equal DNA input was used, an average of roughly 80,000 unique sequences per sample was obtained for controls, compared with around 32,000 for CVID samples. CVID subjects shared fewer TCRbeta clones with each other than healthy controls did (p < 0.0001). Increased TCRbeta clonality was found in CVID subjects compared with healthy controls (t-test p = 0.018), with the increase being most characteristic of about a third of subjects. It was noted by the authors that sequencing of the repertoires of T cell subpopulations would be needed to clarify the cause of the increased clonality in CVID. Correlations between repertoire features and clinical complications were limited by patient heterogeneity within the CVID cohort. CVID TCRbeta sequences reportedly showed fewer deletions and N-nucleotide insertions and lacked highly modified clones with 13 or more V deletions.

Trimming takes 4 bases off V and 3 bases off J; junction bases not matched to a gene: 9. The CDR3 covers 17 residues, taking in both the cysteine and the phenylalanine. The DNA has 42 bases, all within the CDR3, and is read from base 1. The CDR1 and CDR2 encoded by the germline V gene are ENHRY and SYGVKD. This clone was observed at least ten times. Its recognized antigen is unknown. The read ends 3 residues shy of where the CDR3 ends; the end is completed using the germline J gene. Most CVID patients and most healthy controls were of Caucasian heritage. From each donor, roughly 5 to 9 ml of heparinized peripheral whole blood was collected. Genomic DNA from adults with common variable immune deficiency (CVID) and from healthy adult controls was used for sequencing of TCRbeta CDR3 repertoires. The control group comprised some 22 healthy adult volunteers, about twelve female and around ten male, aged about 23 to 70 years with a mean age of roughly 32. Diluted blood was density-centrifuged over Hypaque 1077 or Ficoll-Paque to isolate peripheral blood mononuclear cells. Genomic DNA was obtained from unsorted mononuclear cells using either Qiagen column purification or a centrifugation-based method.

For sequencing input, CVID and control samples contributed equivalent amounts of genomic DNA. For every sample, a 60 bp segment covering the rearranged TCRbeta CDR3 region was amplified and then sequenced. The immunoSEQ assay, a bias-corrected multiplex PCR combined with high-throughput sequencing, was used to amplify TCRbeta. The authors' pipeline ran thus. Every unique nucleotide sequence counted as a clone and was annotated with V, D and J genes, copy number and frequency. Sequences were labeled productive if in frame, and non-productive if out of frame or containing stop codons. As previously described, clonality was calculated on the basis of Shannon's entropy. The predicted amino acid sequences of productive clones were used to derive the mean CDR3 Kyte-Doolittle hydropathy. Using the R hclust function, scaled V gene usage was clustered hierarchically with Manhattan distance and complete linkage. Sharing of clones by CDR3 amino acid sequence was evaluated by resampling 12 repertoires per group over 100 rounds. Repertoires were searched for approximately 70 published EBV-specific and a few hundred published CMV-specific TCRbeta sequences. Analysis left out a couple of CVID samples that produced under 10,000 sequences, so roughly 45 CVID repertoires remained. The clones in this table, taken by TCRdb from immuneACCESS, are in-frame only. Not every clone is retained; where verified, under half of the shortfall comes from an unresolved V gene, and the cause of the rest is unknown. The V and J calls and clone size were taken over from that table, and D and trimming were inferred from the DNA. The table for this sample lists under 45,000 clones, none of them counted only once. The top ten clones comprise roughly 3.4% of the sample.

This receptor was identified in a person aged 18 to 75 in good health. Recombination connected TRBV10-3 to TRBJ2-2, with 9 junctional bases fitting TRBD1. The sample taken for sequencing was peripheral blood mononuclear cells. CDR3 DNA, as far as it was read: TGTGCCATCAGTGGGGAGACAGGGGGTGAGTACACCGGGGAG. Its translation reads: CAISGETGGEYTGE. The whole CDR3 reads CAISGETGGEYTGELFF.